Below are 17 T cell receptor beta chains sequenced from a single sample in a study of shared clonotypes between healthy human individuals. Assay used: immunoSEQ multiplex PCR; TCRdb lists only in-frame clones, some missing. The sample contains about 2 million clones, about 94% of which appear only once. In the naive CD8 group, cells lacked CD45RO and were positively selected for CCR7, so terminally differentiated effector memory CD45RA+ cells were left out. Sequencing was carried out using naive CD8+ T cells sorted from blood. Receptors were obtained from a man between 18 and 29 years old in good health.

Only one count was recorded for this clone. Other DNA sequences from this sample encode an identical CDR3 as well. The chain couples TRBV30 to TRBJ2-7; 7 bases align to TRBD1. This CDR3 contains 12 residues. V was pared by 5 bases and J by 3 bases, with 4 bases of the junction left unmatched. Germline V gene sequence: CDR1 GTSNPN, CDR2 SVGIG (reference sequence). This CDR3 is CAWDRQGYEQYF. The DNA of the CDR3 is TGTGCCTGGGATAGACAGGGCTACGAGCAGTACTTC.

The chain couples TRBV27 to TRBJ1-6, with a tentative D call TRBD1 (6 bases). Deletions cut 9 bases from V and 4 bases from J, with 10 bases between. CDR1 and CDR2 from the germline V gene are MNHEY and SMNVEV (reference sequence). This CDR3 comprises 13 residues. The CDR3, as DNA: TGTGCCAGTTCTCAGGGGTATAATTCACCCCTCCACTTT. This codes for CASSQGYNSPLHF.

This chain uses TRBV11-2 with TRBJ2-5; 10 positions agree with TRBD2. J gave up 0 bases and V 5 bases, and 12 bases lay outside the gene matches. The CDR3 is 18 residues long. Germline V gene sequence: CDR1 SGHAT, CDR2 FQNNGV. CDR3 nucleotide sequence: TGTGCCAGCAGCCGCCAAACCCTAGCGGGGGATTACCAAGAGACCCAGTACTTC. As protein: CASSRQTLAGDYQETQYF.

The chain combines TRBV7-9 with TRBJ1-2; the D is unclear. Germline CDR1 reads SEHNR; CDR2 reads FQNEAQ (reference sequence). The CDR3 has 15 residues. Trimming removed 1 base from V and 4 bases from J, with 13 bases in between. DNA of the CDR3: TGTGCCAGCAGCTTAGGTTTACAGTTGATCTATGGCTACACCTTC. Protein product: CASSLGLQLIYGYTF.

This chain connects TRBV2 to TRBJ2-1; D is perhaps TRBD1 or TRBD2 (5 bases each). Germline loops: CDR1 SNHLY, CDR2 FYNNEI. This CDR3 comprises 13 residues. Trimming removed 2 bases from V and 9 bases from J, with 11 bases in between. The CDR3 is CASSETTRGEQFF. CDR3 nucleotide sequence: TGTGCCAGCAGTGAAACGACGAGGGGTGAGCAGTTCTTC.

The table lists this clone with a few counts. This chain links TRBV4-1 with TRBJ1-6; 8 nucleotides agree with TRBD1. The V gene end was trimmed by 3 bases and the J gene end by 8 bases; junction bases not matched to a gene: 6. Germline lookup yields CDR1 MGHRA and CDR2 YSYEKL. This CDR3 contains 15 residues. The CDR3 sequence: CASSHRTGFDSPLHF. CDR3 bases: TGCGCCAGCAGCCACCGGACAGGGTTTGATTCACCCCTCCACTTT.

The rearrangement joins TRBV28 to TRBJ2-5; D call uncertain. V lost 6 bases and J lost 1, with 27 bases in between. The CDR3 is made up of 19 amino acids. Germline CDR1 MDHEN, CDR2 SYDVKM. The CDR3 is CASRRRPSFPARGQETQYF. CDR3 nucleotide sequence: TGTGCCAGCAGGCGGCGACCTTCCTTCCCGGCGCGCGGCCAAGAGACCCAGTACTTC.

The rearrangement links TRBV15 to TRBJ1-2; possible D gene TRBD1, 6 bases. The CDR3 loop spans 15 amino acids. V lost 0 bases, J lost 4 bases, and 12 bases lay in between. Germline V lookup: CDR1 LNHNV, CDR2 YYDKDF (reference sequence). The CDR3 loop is CATSRDSQGSYGYTF. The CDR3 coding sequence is TGTGCCACCAGCAGAGATTCTCAGGGGTCCTATGGCTACACCTTC.

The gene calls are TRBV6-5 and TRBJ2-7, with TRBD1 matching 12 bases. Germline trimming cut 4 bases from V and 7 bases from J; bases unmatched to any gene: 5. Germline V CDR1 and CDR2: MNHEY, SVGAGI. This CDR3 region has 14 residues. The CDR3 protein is CASSFGTGGKEQYF. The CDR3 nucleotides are TGTGCCAGCAGTTTTGGGACAGGGGGCAAAGAGCAGTACTTC.

CDR3 loop: CASTQGPYGYTF. DNA for the CDR3: TGTGCCAGCACCCAGGGACCTTATGGCTACACCTTC. V and J are TRBV5-4 and TRBJ1-2, with D perhaps matching TRBD1 (5 bases). Per the germline V gene, CDR1 is SGHNT and CDR2 is YYREEE (reference sequence). The ends were cut back, 6 bases at V and 5 bases at J, with 11 bases in the middle. This CDR3 is built from 12 residues. The whole variable domain, filled in from reference TRBV5-4 and TRBJ1-2, reads ETGVTQSPTHLIKTRGQQVTLRCSSQSGHNTVSWYQQALGQGPQFIFQYYREEENGRGNFPPRFSGLQFPNYSSELNVNALELDDSALYLCASTQGPYGYTFGSGTRLTVV.

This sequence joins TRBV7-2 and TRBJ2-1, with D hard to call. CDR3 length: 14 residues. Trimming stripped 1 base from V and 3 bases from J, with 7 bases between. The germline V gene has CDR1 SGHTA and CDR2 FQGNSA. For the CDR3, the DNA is TGTGCCAGCAGCTTAGTTGATGGCTACAATGAGCAGTTCTTC. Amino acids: CASSLVDGYNEQFF.

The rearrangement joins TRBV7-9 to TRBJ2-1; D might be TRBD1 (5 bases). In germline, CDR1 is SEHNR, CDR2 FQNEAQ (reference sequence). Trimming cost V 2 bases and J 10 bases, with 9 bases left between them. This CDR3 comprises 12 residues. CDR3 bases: TGTGCCAGCAGCTTACAGGGTCCGGAGCAGTTCTTC. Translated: CASSLQGPEQFF.

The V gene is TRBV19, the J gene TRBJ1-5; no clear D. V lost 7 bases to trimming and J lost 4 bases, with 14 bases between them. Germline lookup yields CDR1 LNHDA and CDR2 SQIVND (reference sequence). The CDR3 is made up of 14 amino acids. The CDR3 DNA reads TGTGCCAGTAACACTGGGGAGGGAAATCAGCCCCAGCATTTT. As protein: CASNTGEGNQPQHF.

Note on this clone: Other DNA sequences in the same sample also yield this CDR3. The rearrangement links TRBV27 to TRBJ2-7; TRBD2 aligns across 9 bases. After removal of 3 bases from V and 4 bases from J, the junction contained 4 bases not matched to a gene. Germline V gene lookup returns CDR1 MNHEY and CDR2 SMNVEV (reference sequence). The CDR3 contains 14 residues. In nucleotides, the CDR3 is TGTGCCAGCAGTTTCGGCGGGGGGGGATACGAGCAGTACTTC. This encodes CASSFGGGGYEQYF.

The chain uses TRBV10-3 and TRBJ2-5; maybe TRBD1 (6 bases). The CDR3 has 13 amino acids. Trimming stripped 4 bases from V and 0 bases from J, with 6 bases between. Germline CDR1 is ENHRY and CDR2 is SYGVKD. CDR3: CAISGTDQETQYF. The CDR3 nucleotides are TGTGCCATCAGTGGGACAGACCAAGAGACCCAGTACTTC.

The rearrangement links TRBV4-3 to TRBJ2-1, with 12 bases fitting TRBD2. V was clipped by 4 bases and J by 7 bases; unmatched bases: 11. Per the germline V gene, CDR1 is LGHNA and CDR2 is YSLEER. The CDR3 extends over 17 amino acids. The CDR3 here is CASSRRLAGEPGNEQFF. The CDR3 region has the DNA TGCGCCAGCAGCCGCAGACTAGCGGGAGAACCAGGTAATGAGCAGTTCTTC.

Here the CDR3 reads CASSLELAGGPSYNEQFF. For the CDR3, the DNA is TGCGCCAGCAGCTTGGAACTAGCGGGAGGGCCGTCCTACAATGAGCAGTTCTTC. This chain uses TRBV5-1 with TRBJ2-1, with 13 bases identical to TRBD2. The CDR3 covers 18 residues. With V trimmed by 0 bases and J by 1 base, 4 bases remained unmatched. Germline assignment: CDR1 SGHRS and CDR2 YFSETQ.